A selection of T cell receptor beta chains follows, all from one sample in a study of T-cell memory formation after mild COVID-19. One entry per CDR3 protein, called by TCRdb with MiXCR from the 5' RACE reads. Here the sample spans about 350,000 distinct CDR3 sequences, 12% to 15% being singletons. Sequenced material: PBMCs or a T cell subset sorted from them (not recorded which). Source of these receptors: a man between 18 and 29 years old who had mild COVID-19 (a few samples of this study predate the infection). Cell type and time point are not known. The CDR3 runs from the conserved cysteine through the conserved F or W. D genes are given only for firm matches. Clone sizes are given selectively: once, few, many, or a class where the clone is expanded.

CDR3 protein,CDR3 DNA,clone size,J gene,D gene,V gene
CASSLSLAAGAGTQYF,TGTGCCAGCAGCTTAAGTCTAGCGGCGGGTGCTGGTACGCAGTATTTT,-,TRBJ2-3,TRBD2,TRBV7-9
CASSLDWGALGNQPQHF,TGTGCCAGCAGCCTGGACTGGGGGGCGCTTGGCAATCAGCCCCAGCATTTT,-,TRBJ1-5,-,TRBV7-9
CASSQGEGQPQHF,TGTGCCAGCAGCCAGGGAGAAGGTCAGCCCCAGCATTTT,many,TRBJ1-5,-,TRBV12-3/TRBV12-4
CASSSRTGETEAFF,TGCGCCAGCAGCTCAAGGACAGGGGAAACTGAAGCTTTCTTT,once,TRBJ1-1,TRBD1,TRBV5-1
CSASSGGAEQYF,TGCAGTGCTAGTAGCGGGGGGGCCGAGCAGTACTTC,few,TRBJ2-7,TRBD2,TRBV20-1
CASSPDLYNEQFF,TGTGCCAGCAGTCCCGACCTCTACAATGAGCAGTTCTTC,-,TRBJ2-1,-,TRBV11-2
CASSITSGQSSYNEQFF,TGTGCCAGTAGTATTACATCGGGACAGAGCTCCTACAATGAGCAGTTCTTC,once,TRBJ2-1,TRBD1,TRBV19
CASSPWTALLRNSPLHF,TGCGCCAGCAGCCCTTGGACAGCGCTTCTGCGTAATTCACCCCTCCACTTT,few,TRBJ1-6,-,TRBV4-1
CASSVRAAGNTIYF,TGTGCCAGCAGCGTTCGGGCAGCTGGAAACACCATATATTTT,few,TRBJ1-3,-,TRBV9
CASSPQGGEAFF,TGTGCCAGCAGCCCCCAGGGAGGAGAAGCTTTCTTT,-,TRBJ1-1,-,TRBV7-9
CASSSDGTGGNTIYF,TGTGCCAGCAGCTCCGATGGGACGGGGGGAAACACCATATATTTT,few,TRBJ1-3,-,TRBV7-3
CASRQGADTDTQYF,TGCGCCAGCAGACAGGGGGCAGATACAGATACGCAGTATTTT,many,TRBJ2-3,TRBD1,TRBV5-1
CASSSSASYNSPLHF,TGTGCCAGCAGCTCGAGCGCGTCCTATAATTCACCCCTCCACTTT,once,TRBJ1-6,-,TRBV11-1
CASSLGLRDRGFAGNEQFF,TGTGCCAGCAGCTTAGGTCTCCGGGACAGGGGGTTTGCCGGCAATGAGCAGTTCTTC,few,TRBJ2-1,TRBD1,TRBV11-3
CSARDTQGVDTQYF,TGCAGTGCTAGAGATACCCAGGGTGTAGATACGCAGTATTTT,few,TRBJ2-3,-,TRBV20-1
CSVVVNTEAFF,TGCAGCGTTGTAGTGAACACTGAAGCTTTCTTT,few,TRBJ1-1,-,TRBV29-1
CASTPTGGQETQYF,TGCGCCAGCACCCCCACGGGAGGCCAAGAGACCCAGTACTTC,few,TRBJ2-5,TRBD2,TRBV5-1
CASSLGGVNTEAFF,TGTGCCAGCAGCTTAGGTGGGGTGAACACTGAAGCTTTCTTT,few,TRBJ1-1,-,TRBV7-9
CASTPGQGANGYTF,TGTGCCAGCACACCGGGACAGGGGGCGAATGGCTACACCTTC,-,TRBJ1-2,TRBD1,TRBV2
CASSYDRGGYTF,TGTGCCAGCAGTTACGACAGGGGCGGCTACACCTTC,few,TRBJ1-2,TRBD1,TRBV6-6
CASSPAGVGPRYEQYF,TGTGCCAGCAGCCCGGCCGGAGTAGGCCCCCGCTACGAGCAGTACTTC,-,TRBJ2-7,-,TRBV5-6
CASSQVPSRDGYTF,TGTGCCAGCAGCCAAGTGCCAAGCCGGGATGGCTACACCTTC,-,TRBJ1-2,-,TRBV3-1
CASRDSSYEQYF,TGCGCCAGCAGGGACAGCTCCTACGAGCAGTACTTC,many,TRBJ2-7,-,TRBV5-1